The following is a T cell receptor (beta chain) sequence with its context. Profiling relied on immunoSEQ multiplex PCR, and the TCRdb table lists in-frame clones only, not all of them. The sample shows 90,000 to 150,000 clones, about nine tenths of them seen only once. Trimming removed 6 bases at V and 7 bases at J, with 12 bases between. In germline, CDR1 is SGHAT, CDR2 FQDESV (reference sequence). CDR3 length: 13 amino acids. These data belong to a study of T cell responses to AZD1222 COVID-19 vaccine. V is TRBV11-1 and J is TRBJ2-2, with D possibly being TRBD2 (5 bases). The TCR was taken from an adult in good health. The sequences come from peripheral blood, collected on day 0 of AZD1222 vaccination. The CDR3 loop is CASSSGMGGELFF. CDR3 in DNA: TGTGCCAGCAGTTCGGGAATGGGCGGGGAGCTGTTTTTT.